This passage covers 11 T cell receptor beta chains from one sample sequenced in a study of T cells after yellow fever vaccination. A single record per CDR3 protein comes from TCRdb applying MiXCR to the 5' RACE reads. The data contain a few hundred thousand distinct CDR3 sequences, approximately 10% of them singletons. This specimen was CD4+ T cells sorted from PBMCs, taken 5 days after the yellow fever booster vaccination. Receptors originate from a man aged 18-30 years who received the YFV17D yellow fever vaccine.

This clonotype has only a few counts. This chain joins TRBV4-3 and TRBJ2-5; the match to TRBD2 covers 13 bases. With 3 bases clipped from V and 1 base from J, the junction kept 5 bases outside the gene matches. The CDR3 extends over 17 amino acids. Germline V lookup: CDR1 LGHNA, CDR2 YSLEER. The DNA for the CDR3 is TGCGCCAGCAGCCAGTCACTAGCGGGGGGGCCCCAAGAGACCCAGTACTTC. Protein: CASSQSLAGGPQETQYF.

This clonotype was seen ten or more times. The CDR3 coding sequence is TGCGCCAGCAGCCTGGGACTAGGGGGGTCGGAAGGAGAGACCCAGTACTTC. It encodes CASSLGLGGSEGETQYF. The genes are TRBV5-1 and TRBJ2-5; 8 bases align to TRBD2. J gave up 4 bases and V 4 bases, and 15 bases lay outside the gene matches. Germline assignment: CDR1 SGHRS and CDR2 YFSETQ. The length of the CDR3 is 17 residues.

This clonotype was counted a few times. The chain is built from TRBV5-1 and TRBJ2-5; D may be TRBD2 (6 bases). The CDR3 totals 13 residues. V lost 4 bases to trimming and J lost 5 bases, with 12 bases between them. Germline V gene lookup returns CDR1 SGHRS and CDR2 YFSETQ. The CDR3 DNA is TGCGCCAGCAGCGGAGGGCCTGGGGAGACCCAGTACTTC. Protein product: CASSGGPGETQYF.

The table lists this clonotype with many counts. Relative to the germline gene, one junction end is altered; a read error may explain this. The V gene is TRBV5-1, the J gene TRBJ1-6, with a weak D call TRBD1 (6 bases). CDR3 length: 13 residues. CDR1 and CDR2 (germline): SGHRS, YFSETQ. The CDR3 DNA reads TGTGCCAGCAGCTCGGACAGTAATTCACCCCTCCACTTT. It encodes CASSSDSNSPLHF.

The chain carries TRBV7-2 and TRBJ2-1; 7 bases fit TRBD1. Trimming removed 5 bases from V and 8 bases from J; junction bases left unmatched: 12. This CDR3 has 15 residues. Germline V gives CDR1 SGHTA, CDR2 FQGNSA. CDR3 DNA: TGTGCCAGCAGCCAAACCGGGACAGCAGTCCATGAGCAGTTCTTC. Protein product: CASSQTGTAVHEQFF.

The CDR3 DNA is TGTGCCAGCAGCCCTAGGAGGGTTAGGGGGGAGACCCAGTACTTC. This translates into CASSPRRVRGETQYF. The chain couples TRBV7-8 to TRBJ2-5; TRBD1 or TRBD2 may be the D gene (6 bases each). V was cut by 5 bases and J by 5 bases, with 18 bases left in between. This CDR3 is 15 amino acids long. CDR1 is SGHVS, CDR2 FQNEAQ, per germline.

The sample holds a few counts of this clonotype. This chain links TRBV3-1 with TRBJ1-2; no clear D. Trimming took 6 bases from V and 6 from J, leaving 11 bases between them. From germline, CDR1 is LGHDT and CDR2 YNNKEL (reference sequence). This CDR3 has 12 amino acids. The CDR3 reads CASSQRSDGYTF. The CDR3 DNA is TGTGCCAGCAGTCAGAGGTCGGATGGCTACACCTTC.

The count of this clonotype is one. J is TRBJ1-2 and V is TRBV18; D not certain. The germline V gene has CDR1 KGHSH and CDR2 LQKENI. CDR3 length: 14 residues. V was shortened by 2 bases and J by 0 bases, with 7 bases between the two germline ends. The chain's CDR3 is CASSPMATNYGYTF. DNA for the CDR3: TGTGCCAGCTCACCAATGGCGACTAACTATGGCTACACCTTC.

This clonotype was seen at least ten times. The chain employs TRBV4-3 and TRBJ2-7; 10 bases agree with TRBD2. CDR1 LGHNA and CDR2 YSLEER come from the germline V gene. After removal of 2 bases from V and 2 bases from J, the junction contained 3 bases not matched to a gene. This CDR3 spans 15 amino acids. The CDR3 coding sequence is TGCGCCAGCAGCCAACTAGCGGGGGAGACCTACGAGCAGTACTTC. Its translation is CASSQLAGETYEQYF.

This clonotype was counted a few times. The rearrangement links TRBV10-3 to TRBJ2-7; 9 bases are shared with TRBD1. This CDR3 contains 14 residues. Germline CDR1 and CDR2: ENHRY and SYGVKD. The V and J ends lost 5 bases and 7 bases, in that order; junction bases with no gene match: 9. The CDR3 is CAISRADRGGEQYV. Here the CDR3 DNA reads TGTGCCATCAGTAGGGCGGACAGGGGTGGGGAGCAGTACGTC.

The chain combines TRBV5-6 with TRBJ1-2; 8 bases are shared with TRBD1. The CDR3 totals 12 residues. The germline V gene encodes CDR1 SGHDT and CDR2 YYEEEE. Trimming cost V 2 bases and J 12 bases; bases outside gene matches: 6. The CDR3 spells CASSFSGTGHTF. The CDR3 DNA sequence: TGTGCCAGCAGCTTCTCCGGGACAGGACACACCTTC.